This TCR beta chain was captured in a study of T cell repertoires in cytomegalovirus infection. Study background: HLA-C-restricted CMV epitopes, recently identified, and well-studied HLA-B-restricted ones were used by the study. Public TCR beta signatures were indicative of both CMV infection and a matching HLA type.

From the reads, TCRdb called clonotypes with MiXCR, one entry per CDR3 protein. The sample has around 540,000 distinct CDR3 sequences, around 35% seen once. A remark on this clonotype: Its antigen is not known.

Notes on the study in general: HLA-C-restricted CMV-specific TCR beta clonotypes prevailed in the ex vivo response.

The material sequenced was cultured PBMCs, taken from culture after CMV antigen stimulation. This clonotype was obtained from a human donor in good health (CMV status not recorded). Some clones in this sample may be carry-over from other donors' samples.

In DNA, the CDR3 is TGTGCCAGCACCTACGGGTCGGCAGGGCAAGAGACCCAGTACTTC. This codes for CASTYGSAGQETQYF. The chain combines TRBV6-6 with TRBJ2-5; a weak D match, TRBD1 (5 bases). The CDR3 totals 15 residues. Trimming removed 7 bases from V and 2 bases from J, with 17 bases in between. Germline V gene sequence: CDR1 MNHNY, CDR2 SVGAGI (reference sequence).